This TCR beta chain was obtained from a study of blood T cell repertoires in COVID-19. Study-level information: PBMCs, B-cell-depleted T cells, or T cells were the source of the cDNA or gDNA that made up the material.

Here immunoSEQ multiplex PCR was the method, and the copy in TCRdb shows in-frame clones only, minus some. Here the sample spans 210,000 or so clones, 80% being singletons. Germline values: CDR1 SGHRS, CDR2 YFSETQ. The V gene end was trimmed by 0 bases and the J gene end by 1 base; junction bases not matched to a gene: 4. The CDR3 is made up of 16 amino acids. The cohort comprised adults aged roughly 18 to 95 years residing in 20 to 30 US areas. Grouping used clinical history reported by participants in a survey and questionnaire. This chain joins TRBV5-1 and TRBJ2-3, with TRBD2 matching over 8 bases. Sequencing was performed on PBMCs or T cells enriched from blood (not recorded which). The source is a middle-aged woman with acute COVID-19. The CDR3 bases are TGCGCCAGCAGCTTGGAGCCGCGGGGGGGCACAGATACGCAGTATTTT. This codes for CASSLEPRGGTDTQYF.